Following are 4 T cell receptor beta chains from one sample sequenced in a study of cytomegalovirus exposure and HLA in healthy donors. Sequencing used immunoSEQ multiplex PCR; TCRdb keeps in-frame clones, though not all of them. The profile covers approximately 110,000 clones, with roughly 93% appearing a single time and 1% to 1.5% taken by the ten largest. The sequencing input was PBMCs. Receptors originate from a woman aged 18-29 years in good health and CMV-seronegative.

The chain couples TRBV11-2 to TRBJ2-1; D uncertain. Germline CDR1 is SGHAT and CDR2 is FQNNGV. Trimming shortened V by 5 bases and J by 0 bases, and 11 bases separated the two germline ends. This CDR3 contains 15 residues. CDR3 sequence reads: CASSRVRRSYNEQFF. DNA for the CDR3: TGTGCCAGCAGCCGCGTCCGTCGCTCCTACAATGAGCAGTTCTTC. Together with reference TRBV11-2 and TRBJ2-1, the CDR3 gives the full variable domain: EAGVAQSPRYKIIEKRQSVAFWCNPISGHATLYWYQQILGQGPKLLIQFQNNGVVDDSQLPKDRFSAERLKGVDSTLKIQPAKLEDSAVYLCASSRVRRSYNEQFFGPGTRLTVL.

The V gene is TRBV7-9, the J gene TRBJ1-4, with D perhaps TRBD1 (6 bases). V lost 5 bases and J lost 3, with 10 bases in between. Germline CDR1 SEHNR, CDR2 FQNEAQ (reference sequence). The CDR3 runs 14 residues. The CDR3 region has the DNA TGTGCCAGCAGCGACGGACAGCCTAATGAAAAACTGTTTTTT. Residues: CASSDGQPNEKLFF.

V gene TRBV5-1 combines with J gene TRBJ2-3; D is possibly TRBD2 (6 bases). The germline CDR1 and CDR2 sequences are SGHRS and YFSETQ. V gave up 4 bases and J gave up 0 bases, with 12 bases separating them. The CDR3 is 15 amino acids. The CDR3 loop is CASSGDGTSTDTQYF. The CDR3 DNA is TGCGCCAGCAGCGGTGACGGGACTAGCACAGATACGCAGTATTTT. The variable domain in full, completed from reference TRBV5-1 and TRBJ2-3, reads KAGVTQTPRYLIKTRGQQVTLSCSPISGHRSVSWYQQTPGQGLQFLFEYFSETQRNKGNFPGRFSGRQFSNSRSEMNVSTLELGDSALYLCASSGDGTSTDTQYFGPGTRLTVL.

The chain recombines TRBV6-5 with TRBJ1-1; D gene ambiguous. From germline, CDR1 is MNHEY and CDR2 SVGAGI. The V and J ends lost 7 bases and 1 base respectively, with 13 bases between them. CDR3 size: 14 residues. This CDR3 reads CASIREGGNTEAFF. Here the CDR3 DNA reads TGTGCCAGCATAAGGGAGGGCGGGAACACTGAAGCTTTCTTT.